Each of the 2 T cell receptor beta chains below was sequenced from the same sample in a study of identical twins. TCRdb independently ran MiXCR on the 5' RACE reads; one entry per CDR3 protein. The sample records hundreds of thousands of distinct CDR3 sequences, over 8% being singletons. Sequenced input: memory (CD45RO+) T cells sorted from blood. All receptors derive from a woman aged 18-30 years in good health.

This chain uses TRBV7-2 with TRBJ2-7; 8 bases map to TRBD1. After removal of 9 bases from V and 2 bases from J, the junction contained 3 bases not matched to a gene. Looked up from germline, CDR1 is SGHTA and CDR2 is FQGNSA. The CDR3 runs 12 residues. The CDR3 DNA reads TGTGCCAGTCAGGGGGCCCCCTACGAGCAGTACTTC. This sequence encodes CASQGAPYEQYF.

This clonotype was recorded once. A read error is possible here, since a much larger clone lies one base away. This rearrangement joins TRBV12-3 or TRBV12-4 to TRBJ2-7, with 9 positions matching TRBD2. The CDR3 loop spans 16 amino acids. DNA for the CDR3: TGTCCCAGCAGTCCCTATCTAGCGGGGTCCTCCTACGAGCAGTACTTC. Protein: CPSSPYLAGSSYEQYF.